Included here is one TCR beta chain sequence, with context. The sample comes from a study of blood T cells in healthy people across ages. Study-wide context: In model experiments, template switching was able to capture about one barcoded beta molecule for every two T cells that were present.

Alongside a J-beta primer mix, a sample-barcoded 5' primer served in a second PCR lasting 7 to 11 cycles. Each cDNA molecule received a tag from a template-switch adaptor that had 12 random nucleotides. TCRdb re-called the 5' RACE reads through MiXCR, storing one row per CDR3 protein. The sample records approximately 690,000 distinct CDR3 sequences, approximately 59% being singletons. The germline V and J ends were trimmed by 4 bases and 2 bases, with 14 bases remaining between them. This CDR3 is 14 amino acids long. Germline CDR1 SQVTM, CDR2 ANQGSEA. This TCR came from a man between 60 and 75 years old in good health. The sequenced sample was blood. V is TRBV29-1 and J is TRBJ1-2; D is perhaps TRBD1 (6 bases). The CDR3 region has the DNA TGCAGCGTTGGGTTTCAGGGACAAAACTATGGCTACACCTTC. Amino acid sequence: CSVGFQGQNYGYTF.